The clone carrying this TCR beta chain was seen more than once but under ten times. Its antigen remains unidentified. These data originate in a study of blood T cells in healthy people across ages. Study-wide background: With template switching, about one barcoded beta molecule was captured per two T cells.

Whole-study findings and limits: Measured against age, TCR beta diversity per million T cells decreased in a roughly linear manner.

The germline V gene has CDR1 GTSNPN and CDR2 SVGIG (reference sequence). Trimming took 4 bases from V and 5 from J, leaving 11 bases between them. The CDR3 sequence is 13 residues long. A J-beta primer mix and a sample-barcoded 5' primer were used in a second PCR of roughly 7 to 12 cycles. Every cDNA molecule bore a tag from a template-switch adaptor containing 12 random nucleotides. TCRdb re-derived calls from the 5' RACE reads in MiXCR, one entry per CDR3 protein. Of fewer than 600,000 distinct CDR3 sequences in the sample, about 29% were seen once. The sample also formed part of further work on T cells of mothers and their children. Turning to that study: Once extracted, all RNA went into cDNA synthesis at around 1.4 ug per 15 ul.

The sample was blood. The chain uses TRBV30 and TRBJ2-2; possibly TRBD1 for D (6 bases). The clonotype was recovered from a boy aged 2 to 10 in good health. CDR3 sequence: CAWKTGSTGELFF. DNA for the CDR3: TGTGCCTGGAAAACAGGGAGTACCGGGGAGCTGTTTTTT.